This T cell receptor (beta chain) stems from a study of T cells in tumors after PD-1 blockade. Study-level information: A subset received ongoing vismodegib 150 mg daily alongside anti-PD-1 therapy. Blood samples averaged about 110,000 templates (range about 22,000-260,000) and 36,000 or so unique clonotypes.

General study findings and limits: Some novel exhausted tumor clones appeared in pre-treatment blood, suggesting peripheral recruitment.

V shed 8 bases and J shed 2 bases, with 12 bases lying between them. The CDR3 totals 14 residues. CDR1 is MDHEN, CDR2 SYDVKM, per germline. Tumor or blood genomic DNA was sequenced, with inputs of 616 ng to 6,004 ng. Sequencing was performed with immunoSEQ multiplex PCR; in TCRdb, only in-frame clones are kept and a portion is missing. The sample has 11,000 to 15,000 clones, 70% to 85% seen once. Concerning this clone: Its antigen is undetermined.

The source of this sequence is a human donor with basal cell carcinoma. The rearrangement uses TRBV28 and TRBJ2-2; D is ambiguous. The sequences come from PBMCs, collected after anti-PD-1 treatment. CDR3 amino acids: CASWSPGNTGELFF. For the CDR3, the DNA is TGTGCCAGCTGGTCGCCAGGCAACACCGGGGAGCTGTTTTTT. Full variable domain (outside the CDR3, taken from reference TRBV28 and TRBJ2-2): DVKVTQSSRYLVKRTGEKVFLECVQDMDHENMFWYRQDPGLGLRLIYFSYDVKMKEKGDIPEGYSVSREKKERFSLILESASTNQTSMYLCASWSPGNTGELFFGEGSRLTVL.